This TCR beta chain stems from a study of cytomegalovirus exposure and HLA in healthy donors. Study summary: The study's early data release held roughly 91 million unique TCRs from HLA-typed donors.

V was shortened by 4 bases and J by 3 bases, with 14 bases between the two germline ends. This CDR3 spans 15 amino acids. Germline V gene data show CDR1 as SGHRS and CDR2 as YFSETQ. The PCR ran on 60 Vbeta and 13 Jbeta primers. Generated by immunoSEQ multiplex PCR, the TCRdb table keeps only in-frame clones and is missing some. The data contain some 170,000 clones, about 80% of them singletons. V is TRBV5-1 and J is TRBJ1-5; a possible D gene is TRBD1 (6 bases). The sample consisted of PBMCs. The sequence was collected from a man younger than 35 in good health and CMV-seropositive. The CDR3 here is CASSAAPGVNQPQHF. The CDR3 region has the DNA TGCGCCAGCAGCGCGGCTCCAGGGGTCAATCAGCCCCAGCATTTT.